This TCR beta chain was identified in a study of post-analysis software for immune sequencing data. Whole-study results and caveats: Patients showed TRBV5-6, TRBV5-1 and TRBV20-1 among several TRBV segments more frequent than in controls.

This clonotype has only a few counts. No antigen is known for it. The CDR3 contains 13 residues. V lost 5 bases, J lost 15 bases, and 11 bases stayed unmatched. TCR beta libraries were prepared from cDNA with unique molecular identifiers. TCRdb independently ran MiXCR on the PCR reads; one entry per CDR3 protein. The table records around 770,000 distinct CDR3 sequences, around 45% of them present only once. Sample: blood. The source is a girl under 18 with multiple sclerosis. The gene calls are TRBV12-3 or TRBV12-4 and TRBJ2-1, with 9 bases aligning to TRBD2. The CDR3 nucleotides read TGTGCCAGCAGTCCGAGGTCGCGGGAGGGGACGTTCTTC. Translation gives CASSPRSREGTFF.